This paragraph covers one T cell receptor beta chain sequence. This clone has only one observation. No cognate antigen has been identified for it. Within one base of it there is no much larger clone, and no base qualities were kept. According to the study, the label for this sample's treatment or condition signals: over 15 received Ad26.COV2.S at low or high dose, single or two shots; several received placebo; per-sample allocation not given. For vaccine and placebo recipients, repertoires were sequenced using samples collected on day 63 after the first injection. Cohort 1b enrolled 20 to 30 adults aged 18-55 years at a single site in Boston, USA, between 29 July and 7 August 2020. As a vaccine, Ad26.COV2.S was a replication-incompetent adenovirus type 26 vector that expressed a prefusion-stabilized SARS-CoV-2 spike protein derived from the original Wuhan strain. The immunoSEQ Assay was the method used to sequence TCRbeta CDR3 regions. After extraction, genomic DNA underwent amplification by bias-controlled multiplex PCR, followed by high-throughput sequencing. Per the authors' processing: To quantify the absolute abundance of every unique TCRbeta CDR3 region, sequences were collapsed and filtered. Usable DNA was measured by amplifying reference genes present in all nucleated cells, and TCRbeta template counts were normalized to that usable DNA to estimate T cell fraction. Repertoire TCRs were annotated as SARS-CoV-2-specific by exact matching of V gene, CDR3 amino acid sequence and J gene to a known reactive TCR set. The reference SARS-CoV-2 TCR set was derived from MIRA and filtered for enrichment in COVID-19-positive ImmuneCODE repertoires, a step that removed public or cross-reactive TCRs. Based on the MIRA antigens, annotated TCRs were further analysed at the level of specific ORF or position within ORF. Breadth was defined as annotated unique rearrangements over total unique productive rearrangements; depth was the summed frequency of those rearrangements. Two-sided Wilcoxon rank-sum tests were applied when comparing TCR breadth between groups. The clones in this table, taken by TCRdb from immuneACCESS, are in-frame only. Not every clone is retained; where verified, under half of the shortfall comes from an unresolved V gene, and the cause of the rest is unknown. Clone size and the V and J calls come from that table; the DNA yielded D and trimming. Recorded for this sample are around 340,000 clones; about 89% of them occurred a single time. The ten most abundant clones make up approximately 4.5% of the sample.

The data are from a study of Ad26.COV2.S vaccination and SARS-CoV-2 variants (dated by TCRdb to the early 2020s). With regard to the full study: Vaccine-arm donors were drawn from COV1001, a multicentre, randomized, double-blind, placebo-controlled phase I-IIa trial of Ad26.COV2.S in healthy adults. Dosing of Ad26.COV2.S was intramuscular, at either 5x10^10 or 1x10^11 viral particles, delivered as one shot or as two shots spaced 56 days apart. TCRbeta repertoire sequencing served as the tool for gauging how specific and how broad the SARS-CoV-2-reactive T cell receptors were following Ad26.COV2.S vaccination. A total of around 32 samples were included in the TCR-sequenced set, comprising roughly 19 Ad26.COV2.S vaccine recipients, 5 placebo recipients and 8 SARS-CoV-2 convalescent individuals. Participants in the trial were split at random into five groups of five each, receiving low-dose or high-dose Ad26.COV2.S once or twice, or else placebo on both occasions. Throughout the experiments and outcome assessment, investigators stayed blinded to trial group allocation. On the study overall, not on this receptor specifically: Substantial breadth of spike-specific CD8+ and CD4+ T cell responses was reported after vaccination. Spike-specific TCR breadth was higher in Ad26.COV2.S recipients than in placebo recipients (P = 0.0014). Comparing responses between vaccine doses or regimens was not something the study was powered to do. The authors noted that the TCR breadth and depth analyses may have underestimated total T cell responses. Non-spike TCR breadth was comparable between vaccine and placebo recipients, consistent with the vaccine containing only spike.

This clonotype originated in a person aged 18-60 years who received the Ad26.COV2.S COVID-19 vaccine or a placebo. The material was peripheral blood, obtained in a trial of Ad26.COV2.S vaccine versus placebo.

CDR3 loop: CASSIGVSPLHF. The nucleotides are TGTGCCAGTAGTATAGGTGTTTCACCCCTCCACTTT. The rearranged segments are TRBV19 and TRBJ1-6; no confident D gene assignment can be made. The V and J ends are trimmed by 1 base and 9 bases, leaving 4 bases between them. The germline V gene (reference sequence) specifies LNHDA as CDR1 and SQIVND as CDR2. The CDR3 goes from the cysteine to the phenylalanine over 12 residues. The only DNA kept is the CDR3, 36 bases in frame from the first base.